This T cell receptor (beta chain) was identified during a study of molecular identifiers for immune sequencing clone quantification. General study findings and limits: Spiked-in Jurkat TCR RNA corresponding to one cell was reported as detectable against around 1 million naive cells.

Sorting defined naive CD8 T cells as CD8+CD4-CCR7+CD45RA+. In TCRdb, the PCR reads were re-called with MiXCR into one record per CDR3 protein. The table lists roughly 320,000 distinct CDR3 sequences, 20% to 25% of them singletons, with approximately 0.84% in the top ten. Concerning this clonotype itself: Its antigen is unknown. This may arise from a read error, as a much more abundant clone is one base away.

The germline CDR1 and CDR2 sequences are SNHLY and FYNNEI. This CDR3 has 18 amino acids. The chain uses TRBV2 and TRBJ1-3; weak D call: TRBD1 (5 bases). Sequencing was done on a sample of naive CD8+ T cells from blood, with Jurkat cell RNA spiked in. The sample's subset: FACS-sorted CD8+CD4-CCR7+CD45RA+ naive T cells. The receptor was isolated from a human donor in good health. Some libraries in this study had Jurkat cell RNA spiked in. The CDR3 sequence is CASSAYWGPSSEGNTTYF. The CDR3 DNA follows: TGTGCCAGCAGTGCGTATTGGGGACCCTCGAGTGAGGGAAACACCACATATTTT.